A single sample is the source of the 7 T cell receptor beta chains below, sequenced in a study of cytomegalovirus exposure and HLA in healthy donors. Primers: 60 Vbeta forward and 13 Jbeta reverse. Some clones are missing from TCRdb's copy, which holds only in-frame ones; the method was immunoSEQ multiplex PCR. The sample lists about 160,000 clones, roughly 87% occurring once. Sequenced: PBMCs. The receptors shown here come from a woman aged 25 to 39 in good health and CMV-seronegative.

The chain couples TRBV6-6 to TRBJ2-1; D possibly corresponds to TRBD2 (5 bases). Germline assignment: CDR1 MNHNY and CDR2 SVGAGI (reference sequence). Trimming stripped 6 bases from V and 9 bases from J, with 15 bases between. The CDR3 totals 13 residues. CDR3 in DNA: TGTGCCAGCAGCATCATTCTGGGAGCTGAGCAGTTCTTC. It specifies CASSIILGAEQFF.

V and J are TRBV28 and TRBJ1-2, with a weak D call TRBD1 (5 bases). Germline values: CDR1 MDHEN, CDR2 SYDVKM. Trimming shortened V by 3 bases and J by 7 bases, and 9 bases separated the two germline ends. The CDR3 totals 12 residues. The CDR3 reads CASSLEGSGYTF. The CDR3 nucleotides are TGTGCCAGCAGTTTGGAGGGGAGTGGCTACACCTTC.

V usage is TRBV11-2 and J usage is TRBJ2-5; tentatively, D is TRBD2 (5 bases). The CDR3 runs 11 residues. V lost 5 bases, J lost 11 bases, and 12 bases lay in between. Germline CDR1 SGHAT, CDR2 FQNNGV. This CDR3 is CASSTAGPQYF. CDR3 nucleotide sequence: TGTGCCAGCAGCACCGCGGGCCCGCAGTACTTC.

A note on this clone: This specimen includes other DNA sequences encoding the same CDR3. V usage is TRBV7-2 and J usage is TRBJ1-2, with TRBD1 matching over 7 bases. Germline lookup yields CDR1 SGHTA and CDR2 FQGNSA. V lost 5 bases, J lost 5 bases, and 5 bases stayed unmatched. CDR3 size: 13 residues. CDR3 amino acids: CASSPGQVYGYTF. DNA of the CDR3: TGTGCCAGCAGCCCTGGACAGGTGTATGGCTACACCTTC.

This clone has a single count. In nucleotides, the CDR3 is TGCGCCAGCAGCTACTCCACCGGGACAGGTAACACCGGGGAGCTGTTTTTT. Residues: CASSYSTGTGNTGELFF. This sequence joins TRBV5-1 and TRBJ2-2; TRBD1 agrees at 8 bases. Germline trimming cut 3 bases from V and 2 bases from J; bases unmatched to any gene: 9. The germline V gene encodes CDR1 SGHRS and CDR2 YFSETQ. This CDR3 contains 17 residues.

The chain uses TRBV5-1 and TRBJ1-6, with 9 bases lining up with TRBD1. This CDR3 region has 15 residues. V was clipped by 4 bases and J by 8 bases; unmatched bases: 7. The V gene's germline CDR1 is SGHRS and CDR2 YFSETQ. The CDR3 coding sequence is TGCGCCAGCAGCATAGAAGGGGACAGGGATTCACCCCTCCACTTT. This translates into CASSIEGDRDSPLHF.

V is TRBV27 and J is TRBJ1-2, with D tentatively TRBD1 (6 bases). The CDR3 totals 12 residues. The V gene lost 8 bases and the J gene lost 5 bases, with 12 bases spanning the gap. Germline-derived CDR1 and CDR2 are MNHEY and SMNVEV (reference sequence). The CDR3: CASAKGGYGYTF. The DNA of the CDR3 is TGTGCCAGCGCGAAGGGGGGGTATGGCTACACCTTC.